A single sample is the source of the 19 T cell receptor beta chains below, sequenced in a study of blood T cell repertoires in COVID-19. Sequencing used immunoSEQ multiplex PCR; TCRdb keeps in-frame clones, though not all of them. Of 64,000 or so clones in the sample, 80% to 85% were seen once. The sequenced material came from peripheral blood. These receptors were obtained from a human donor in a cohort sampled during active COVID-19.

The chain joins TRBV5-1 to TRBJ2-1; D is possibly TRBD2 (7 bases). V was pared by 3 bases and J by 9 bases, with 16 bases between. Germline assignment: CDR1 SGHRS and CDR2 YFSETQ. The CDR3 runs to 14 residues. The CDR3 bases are TGCGCCAGCAGCTCGCCAGGCGGGGGCACTGAGCAGTTCTTC. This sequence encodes CASSSPGGGTEQFF.

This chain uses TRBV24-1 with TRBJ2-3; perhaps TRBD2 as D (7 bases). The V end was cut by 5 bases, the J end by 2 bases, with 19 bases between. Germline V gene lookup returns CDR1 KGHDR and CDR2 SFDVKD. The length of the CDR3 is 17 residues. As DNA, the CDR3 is TGTGCCACCAGTGGCAGGGGAGGGGGACTCGTCACAGATACGCAGTATTTT. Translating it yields CATSGRGGGLVTDTQYF.

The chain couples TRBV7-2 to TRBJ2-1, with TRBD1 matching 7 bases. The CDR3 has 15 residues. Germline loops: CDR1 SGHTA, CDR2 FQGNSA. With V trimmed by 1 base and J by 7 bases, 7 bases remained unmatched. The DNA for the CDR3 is TGTGCCAGCAGCTTAGGGGGACAGCCACTTAATGAGCAGTTCTTC. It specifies CASSLGGQPLNEQFF.

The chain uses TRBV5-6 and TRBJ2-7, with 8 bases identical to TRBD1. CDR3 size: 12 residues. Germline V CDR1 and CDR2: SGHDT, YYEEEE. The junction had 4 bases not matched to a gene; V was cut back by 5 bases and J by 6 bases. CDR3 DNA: TGTGCCAGCAGATACAGGGGGTTCGAGCAGTACTTC. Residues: CASRYRGFEQYF. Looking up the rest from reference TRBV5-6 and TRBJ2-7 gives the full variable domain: DAGVTQSPTHLIKTRGQQVTLRCSPKSGHDTVSWYQQALGQGPQFIFQYYEEEERQRGNFPDRFSGHQFPNYSSELNVNALLLGDSALYLCASRYRGFEQYFGPGTRLTVT.

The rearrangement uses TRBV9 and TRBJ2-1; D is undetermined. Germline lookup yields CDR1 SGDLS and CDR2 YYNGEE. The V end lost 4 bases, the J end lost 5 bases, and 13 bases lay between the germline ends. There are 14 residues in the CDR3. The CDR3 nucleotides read TGTGCCAGCAGCCCCCACAGCCTGAACAATGAGCAGTTCTTC. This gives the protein CASSPHSLNNEQFF.

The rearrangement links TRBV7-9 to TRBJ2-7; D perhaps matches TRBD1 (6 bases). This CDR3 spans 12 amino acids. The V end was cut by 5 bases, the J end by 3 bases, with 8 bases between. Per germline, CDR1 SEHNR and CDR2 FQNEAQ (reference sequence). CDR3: CASSLQGYEQYF. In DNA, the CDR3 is TGTGCCAGCAGCCTACAGGGCTACGAGCAGTACTTC.

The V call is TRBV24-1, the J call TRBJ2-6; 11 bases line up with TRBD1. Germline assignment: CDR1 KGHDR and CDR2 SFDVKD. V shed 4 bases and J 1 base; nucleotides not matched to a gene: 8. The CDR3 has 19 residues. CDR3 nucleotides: TGTGCCACCAGTGAGACCCGGGACAGGGGGTTTTCTGGGGCCAACGTCCTGACTTTC. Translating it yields CATSETRDRGFSGANVLTF.

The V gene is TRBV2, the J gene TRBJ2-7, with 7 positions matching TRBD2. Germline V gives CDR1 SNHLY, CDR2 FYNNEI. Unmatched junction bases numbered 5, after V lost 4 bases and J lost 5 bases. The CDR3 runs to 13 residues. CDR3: CASSGEGLNEQYV. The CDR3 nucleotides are TGTGCCAGCAGTGGGGAGGGGCTCAACGAGCAGTACGTC.

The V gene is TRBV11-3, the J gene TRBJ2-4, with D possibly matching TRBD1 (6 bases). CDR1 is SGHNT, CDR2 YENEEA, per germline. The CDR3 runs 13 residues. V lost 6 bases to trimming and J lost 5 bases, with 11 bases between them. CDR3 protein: CASRQGHENIQYF. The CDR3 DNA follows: TGTGCCAGCAGACAGGGACATGAAAACATTCAGTACTTC. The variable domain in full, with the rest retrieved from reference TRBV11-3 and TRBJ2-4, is EAGVVQSPRYKIIEKKQPVAFWCNPISGHNTLYWYLQNLGQGPELLIRYENEEAVDDSQLPKDRFSAERLKGVDSTLKIQPAELGDSAVYLCASRQGHENIQYFGAGTRLSVL.

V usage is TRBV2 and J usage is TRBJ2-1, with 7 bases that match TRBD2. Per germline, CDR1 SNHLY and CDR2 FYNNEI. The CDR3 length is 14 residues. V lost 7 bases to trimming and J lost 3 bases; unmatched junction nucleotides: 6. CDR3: CASNWLADYNEQFF. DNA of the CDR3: TGTGCCAGCAATTGGCTAGCGGACTACAATGAGCAGTTCTTC.

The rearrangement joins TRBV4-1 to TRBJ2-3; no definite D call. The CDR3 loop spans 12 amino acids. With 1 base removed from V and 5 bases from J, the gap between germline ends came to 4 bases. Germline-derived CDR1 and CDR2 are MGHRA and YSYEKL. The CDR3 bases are TGCGCCAGCAGCCAAGTACAAGATACGCAGTATTTT. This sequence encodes CASSQVQDTQYF.

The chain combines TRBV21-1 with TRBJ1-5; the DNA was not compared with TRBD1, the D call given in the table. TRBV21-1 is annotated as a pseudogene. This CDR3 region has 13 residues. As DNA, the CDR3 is TGTGCCAACGGACAGTACCCCAATCAGCCCCAGCATTTT. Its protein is CANGQYPNQPQHF.

This CDR3 reads CASSLVQGPTGELFF. For the CDR3, the DNA is TGCGCCAGCAGCTTGGTTCAGGGGCCCACCGGGGAGCTGTTTTTT. The chain recombines TRBV5-1 with TRBJ2-2; D possibly corresponds to TRBD1 (6 bases). With 0 bases removed from V and 4 bases from J, the gap between germline ends came to 10 bases. This CDR3 spans 15 amino acids. Germline CDR1 and CDR2: SGHRS and YFSETQ.

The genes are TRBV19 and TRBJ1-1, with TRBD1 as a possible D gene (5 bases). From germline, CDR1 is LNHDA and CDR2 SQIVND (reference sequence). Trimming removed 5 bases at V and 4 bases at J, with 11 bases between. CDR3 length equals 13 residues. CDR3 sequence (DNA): TGTGCCAGTAGTGGAGGGAGGGGCACTGAAGCTTTCTTT. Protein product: CASSGGRGTEAFF.

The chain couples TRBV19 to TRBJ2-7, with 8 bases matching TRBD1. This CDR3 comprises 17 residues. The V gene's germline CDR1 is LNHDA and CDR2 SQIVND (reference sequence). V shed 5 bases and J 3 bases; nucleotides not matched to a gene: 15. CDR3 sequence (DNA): TGTGCCAGTAGTCTTACGCGTCAGGGGGCCGAGTTCTACGAGCAGTACTTC. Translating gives CASSLTRQGAEFYEQYF.

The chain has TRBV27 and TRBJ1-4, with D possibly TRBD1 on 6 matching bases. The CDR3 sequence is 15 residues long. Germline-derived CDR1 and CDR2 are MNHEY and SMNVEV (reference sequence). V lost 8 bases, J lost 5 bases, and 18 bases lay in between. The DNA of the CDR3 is TGTGCCAGCGCCTCCATGGGGGCCCAGAATGAAAAACTGTTTTTT. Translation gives CASASMGAQNEKLFF.

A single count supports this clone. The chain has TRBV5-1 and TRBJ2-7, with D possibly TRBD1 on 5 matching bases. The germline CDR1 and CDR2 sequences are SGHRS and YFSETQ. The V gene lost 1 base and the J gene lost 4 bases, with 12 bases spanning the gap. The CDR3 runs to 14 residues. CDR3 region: CASSLLQGGYEQYF. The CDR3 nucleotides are TGCGCCAGCAGCTTGCTTCAGGGCGGTTACGAGCAGTACTTC. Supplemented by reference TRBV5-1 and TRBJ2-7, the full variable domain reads KAGVTQTPRYLIKTRGQQVTLSCSPISGHRSVSWYQQTPGQGLQFLFEYFSETQRNKGNFPGRFSGRQFSNSRSEMNVSTLELGDSALYLCASSLLQGGYEQYFGPGTRLTVT.

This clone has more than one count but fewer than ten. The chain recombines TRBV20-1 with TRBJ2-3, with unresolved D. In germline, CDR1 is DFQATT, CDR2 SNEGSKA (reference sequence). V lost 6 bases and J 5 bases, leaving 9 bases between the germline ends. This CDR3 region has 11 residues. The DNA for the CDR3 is TGCAGTGCCTACTCTAGAGATACGCAGTATTTT. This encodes CSAYSRDTQYF.

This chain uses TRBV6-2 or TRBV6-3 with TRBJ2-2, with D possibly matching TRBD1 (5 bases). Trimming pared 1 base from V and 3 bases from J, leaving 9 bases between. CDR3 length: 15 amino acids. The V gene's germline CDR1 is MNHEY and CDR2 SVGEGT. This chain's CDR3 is CASSYFQGHTGELFF. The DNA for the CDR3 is TGTGCCAGCAGTTACTTCCAGGGCCACACCGGGGAGCTGTTTTTT.